These T cell receptor beta chains were read from a single sample in a study of cytotoxic CD8 clonotypes in ibrutinib-treated CLL. Profiling relied on immunoSEQ multiplex PCR, and the TCRdb table lists in-frame clones only, not all of them. The sample consists of about 72,000 clones, more than 75% of them appearing once. Source: PBMCs, taken at disease progression, from a patient treated with ibrutinib. All receptors come from a human donor with chronic lymphocytic leukemia. Both conserved end residues are part of each CDR3.

>TRBJ1-5|TRBV5-1
CASSLEGLNQPQHF
>TRBJ2-5|TRBV5-1
CASSLGHRGGETQYF
>TRBJ2-1|TRBV5-1
CASSLASGRVYNEQFF
>TRBJ2-7|TRBV5-1
CASSLMASLGEQYF
>TRBJ1-5|TRBV4-1
CASSQVSRAGGQPQHF
>TRBJ1-4|TRBV6-1
CASSRATEKLFF
>TRBJ2-7|TRBV9
CASSVEGGTPYEQYF
>TRBJ1-4|TRBV6-6
CASRPPTGEGEKLFF
>TRBJ2-7|TRBV20-1
CSVGVPEQYF
>TRBJ2-7|TRBV6-5
CASSRRRAGAYEQYF
>TRBJ1-2|TRBV25-1
CASSQSSWLPNGYTF
>TRBJ1-2|TRBV10-3
CAISHSRTGQGFFNYGYTF
>TRBJ1-5|TRBV28
CASRDISNQPQHF
>TRBJ2-3|TRBV9
CASSHPDRAADTQYF
>TRBJ1-2|TRBV20-1
CSVRQTYGYTF
>TRBJ1-2|TRBV4-2
CASSQLAVAGGGYTF
>TRBJ1-2|TRBV7-2
CASSPIARDYGYTF
>TRBJ1-2|TRBV7-9
CASSPGLLYGYTF
>TRBJ2-1|TRBV5-5
CASSPRRVLLFSSSYNEQFF
>TRBJ1-5|TRBV15
CATSKDRKNQPQHF
>TRBJ1-5|TRBV6-1
CASSELGQVLLYSNQPQHF
>TRBJ2-5|TRBV5-1
CASSLDEYYQETQYF
>TRBJ2-7|TRBV7-9
CASSSDRRPSYEQYF
>TRBJ2-3|TRBV4-1
CASSQEGSWVSQYF
>TRBJ2-3|TRBV5-1
CASSFAGADTQYF
>TRBJ2-5|TRBV6-6
CASLYGWGNGETQYF
>TRBJ1-1|TRBV18
CASSQSRDTEAFF
>TRBJ1-2|TRBV11-1
CASSPGTATGYTF
>TRBJ2-7|TRBV10-2
CASSALGRYEQYF
>TRBJ2-5|TRBV2
CASRGLAGEETQYF
>TRBJ2-7|TRBV20-1
CSAITYEQYF
>TRBJ2-1|TRBV6-1
CASSALGLAGNNEQFF
>TRBJ1-5|TRBV15
CATSNRGPWGPQHF
>TRBJ2-1|TRBV11-2
CASSPRGGSYNEQFF
>TRBJ1-6|TRBV5-6
CASSPPGQSNSPLHF
>TRBJ2-3|TRBV5-6
CASSLAASTDTQYF
>TRBJ1-3|TRBV10-3
CAISRQGNSGNTIYF
>TRBJ2-7|TRBV5-1
CASSLVPAGGSYEQYF
>TRBJ2-7|TRBV5-4
CASTPKETGRGGYEQYF
>TRBJ2-6|TRBV7-3
CASSPLSGANVLTF
>TRBJ1-4|TRBV30
CAWSFTGQYEKLFF
>TRBJ1-2|TRBV29-1
CSVELLGGWGYTF
>TRBJ2-7|TRBV18
CASLSYREGEQYF
>TRBJ2-7|TRBV27
CASSLLAGVRTEQYF
>TRBJ2-7|TRBV6-5
CASSRDKNYEQYF
>TRBJ2-1|TRBV4-2
CASSQRLAGRAEQFF
>TRBJ1-2|TRBV4-2
CASSQDSGKSYGYTF
>TRBJ1-5|TRBV29-1
CSARQGNQPQHF
>TRBJ1-1|TRBV5-1
CASSPLDSMNTEAFF
>TRBJ2-7|TRBV5-1
CASSLYGGATYEQYF
>TRBJ2-5|TRBV11-2
CASSLFSGVETQYF
>TRBJ1-1|TRBV10-3
CAISPGTTNTEAFF
>TRBJ2-2|TRBV4-1
CASSPLWTGLNTGELFF
>TRBJ2-1|TRBV5-4
CASSAGPYNEQFF
>TRBJ2-2|TRBV5-1
CASTLQGNTGELFF